This T cell receptor (beta chain) was sequenced in a study of T-cell reconstitution after alpha-beta-depleted transplantation in children. The TCRbeta library incorporated unique molecular identifiers. TCRdb used MiXCR to reprocess the PCR reads, holding one entry per CDR3 protein. The sample yields some 500,000 distinct CDR3 sequences, around 20% seen once. Germline-derived CDR1 and CDR2 are DFQATT and SNEGSKA (reference sequence). V was trimmed by 0 bases and J by 0 bases, leaving 15 bases between them. This CDR3 contains 17 residues. The TCR originated in a human donor who donated a stem cell graft to a child with acute lymphoblastic leukemia. The sequenced sample was PBMCs from the stem cell graft donor, obtained from the stem cell graft. The chain has TRBV20-1 and TRBJ2-1; D gene uncertain. The CDR3 DNA follows: TGCAGTGCTAGAGATCCGCCCTCGCCGAGCTCCTACAATGAGCAGTTCTTC. It encodes CSARDPPSPSSYNEQFF.